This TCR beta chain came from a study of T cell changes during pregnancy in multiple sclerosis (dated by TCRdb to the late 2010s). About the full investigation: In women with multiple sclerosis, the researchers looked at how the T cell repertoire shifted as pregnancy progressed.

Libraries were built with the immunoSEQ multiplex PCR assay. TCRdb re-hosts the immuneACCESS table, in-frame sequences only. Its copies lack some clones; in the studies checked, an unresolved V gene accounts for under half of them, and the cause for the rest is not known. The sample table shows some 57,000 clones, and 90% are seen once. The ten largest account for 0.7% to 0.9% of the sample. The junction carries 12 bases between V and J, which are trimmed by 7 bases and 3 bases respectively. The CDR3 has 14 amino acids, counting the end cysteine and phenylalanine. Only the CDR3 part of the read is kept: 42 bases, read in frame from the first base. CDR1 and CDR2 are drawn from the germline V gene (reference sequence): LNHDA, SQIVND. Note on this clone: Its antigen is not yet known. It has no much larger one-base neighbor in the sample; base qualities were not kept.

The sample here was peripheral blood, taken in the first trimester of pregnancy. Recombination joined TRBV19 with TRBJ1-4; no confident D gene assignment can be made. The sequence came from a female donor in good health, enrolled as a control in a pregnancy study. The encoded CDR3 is CASKFGQANEKLFF. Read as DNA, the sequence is TGTGCCAGTAAATTCGGTCAGGCTAATGAAAAACTGTTTTTT.